This TCR beta chain was recorded in a study of blood T cell repertoires in COVID-19. Study-wide background: Sites across the United States, Italy and Spain contributed samples from acute and convalescent COVID-19. T cells, B-cell-depleted T cells, or PBMCs supplied cDNA or gDNA.

Recruited during active infection, patients (from Seattle) were subsequently followed longitudinally. This clone has only a few counts. V was shortened by 6 bases and J by 5 bases, with 16 bases between the two germline ends. CDR1 and CDR2 from the germline V gene are KGHSH and LQKENI. The CDR3 has 14 amino acids. The repertoire was sequenced with immunoSEQ multiplex PCR; TCRdb's copy has only in-frame clones and lacks some. The data show hundreds of thousands of clones, about four fifths seen once. This sequence was found in a woman older than 75 with COVID-19, enrolled during active disease. The sample comprised peripheral blood. J is TRBJ1-1 and V is TRBV18; possibly TRBD1 for D (6 bases). The CDR3 is CASSPGGRGTEAFF. As DNA, the CDR3 is TGTGCCAGCTCCCCCGGGGGGCGAGGGACTGAAGCTTTCTTT. Supplemented by reference TRBV18 and TRBJ1-1, the full variable domain reads NAGVMQNPRHLVRRRGQEARLRCSPMKGHSHVYWYRQLPEEGLKFMVYLQKENIIDESGMPKERFSAEFPKEGPSILRIQQVVRGDSAAYFCASSPGGRGTEAFFGQGTRLTVV.